Listed here are 3 T cell receptor beta chains from one sample, sequenced in a study of blood T cell repertoires in COVID-19. Profiled with immunoSEQ multiplex PCR; TCRdb holds only in-frame clones, not every one. The sample lists around 130,000 clones; 84% were seen once. Sequences were obtained from peripheral blood. These receptors were taken from a man aged 60 to 69 with acute or convalescent COVID-19.

With respect to this clone: The junction departs from germline at one end; a sequencing error may be responsible. V is TRBV6-1 and J is TRBJ2-7, with 7 positions matching TRBD2. The length of the CDR3 is 14 residues. CDR1 is MNHNS and CDR2 is SASEGT in the germline V gene. The CDR3: CASREERGRSEQYF. CDR3 in DNA: TGTGCCAGCAGAGAAGAGCGGGGAAGGTCCGAGCAGTACTTC.

This chain uses TRBV19 with TRBJ1-5; D gene uncertain. The CDR3 contains 15 residues. V lost 5 bases to trimming and J lost 7 bases, with 18 bases between them. Germline V CDR1 and CDR2: LNHDA, SQIVND (reference sequence). The CDR3 here is CASSHGPTGGQPQHF. The CDR3 DNA reads as TGTGCCAGTAGTCACGGACCGACGGGAGGCCAGCCCCAGCATTTT.

V and J are TRBV28 and TRBJ1-2, with unresolved D. Germline CDR1 and CDR2: MDHEN and SYDVKM. The CDR3 extends over 11 amino acids. V was trimmed by 4 bases and J by 2 bases, leaving 2 bases between them. CDR3 coding DNA: TGTGCCAGCAGTTCGAACTATGGCTACACCTTC. This codes for CASSSNYGYTF.